This T cell receptor (beta chain) was found in a study of long-term antiretroviral therapy in people with HIV. The assay used was immunoSEQ (version v3.0), run at survey level. Produced via immunoSEQ multiplex PCR; TCRdb's table is partial and in-frame only. The table includes about 17,000 clones, more than 65% detected once. The source is a young man with HIV. The sequencing used unsorted PBMCs, collected at the start of antiretroviral therapy.

The CDR3 here is CASSTRTGGNYNEQFF. The CDR3 DNA sequence: TGTGCCAGCAGTACACGGACAGGGGGTAATTACAATGAGCAGTTCTTC. The rearrangement uses TRBV27 and TRBJ2-1; 10 bases are shared with TRBD1. The J segment lost 4 bases and the V segment lost 5 bases, leaving 8 bases of the junction unmatched. The CDR3 loop spans 16 amino acids. Germline CDR1 is MNHEY and CDR2 is SMNVEV (reference sequence).